These 4 T cell receptor beta chains came from one sample sequenced in a study of blood T cells in healthy people across ages. For the second PCR, which ran for about 7 to 11 cycles, a sample-barcoded 5' primer and a J-beta primer mix were used. TCRdb re-called the 5' RACE reads with MiXCR, one entry per CDR3 protein. This sample has hundreds of thousands of distinct CDR3 sequences, with around 49% found just once. Sample: blood. The receptors originated from a woman in her sixties or seventies in good health.

This clonotype was observed a few times. V is TRBV7-9 and J is TRBJ1-2, with TRBD1 identical over 8 bases. With 2 bases clipped from V and 7 bases from J, the junction kept 6 bases outside the gene matches. This CDR3 has 14 amino acids. From germline, CDR1 is SEHNR and CDR2 FQNEAQ (reference sequence). The CDR3 region is CASSLSQGAVGYTF. In nucleotides, the CDR3 is TGTGCCAGCAGCTTAAGCCAGGGGGCAGTTGGCTACACCTTC.

The chain combines TRBV9 with TRBJ1-2, with a tentative D call TRBD1 (5 bases). The CDR3 consists of 14 residues. The V and J ends lost 4 bases and 8 bases respectively, with 18 bases between them. In germline, CDR1 is SGDLS, CDR2 YYNGEE. For the CDR3, the DNA is TGTGCCAGCAGCCGCAGGGAACAAATGGGAGGCTACACCTTC. It yields the protein CASSRREQMGGYTF.

The genes are TRBV28 and TRBJ2-5; 7 nucleotides line up with TRBD1. The CDR3 runs to 13 residues. CDR1 MDHEN and CDR2 SYDVKM come from the germline V gene. Unmatched junction bases numbered 13, after V lost 7 bases and J lost 11 bases. The CDR3 region has the DNA TGTGCCAGCACCCTAGGGGGCAGGAATGAGCAGTACTTC. This encodes CASTLGGRNEQYF.

A remark on this clonotype: Relative to the germline gene, one junction end is altered; a read error may explain this. This chain joins TRBV27 and TRBJ2-7, with TRBD1 identical over 11 bases. The CDR3 is made up of 14 amino acids. The germline CDR1 and CDR2 sequences are MNHEY and SMNVEV (reference sequence). The CDR3 spells CASSAGTGGNERYF. The CDR3 DNA reads TGTGCCAGCAGTGCCGGGACAGGGGGTAATGAGCGGTACTTC.